The T cell receptor beta chain described here comes from a study of T cell repertoires in cytomegalovirus infection. Trimming took 2 bases from V and 6 from J, leaving 14 bases between them. CDR1 is SGHAT, CDR2 FQNNGV, per germline. The length of the CDR3 is 14 residues. TCRdb reprocessed the reads via MiXCR and lists one record per CDR3 protein. The sample has approximately 300,000 distinct CDR3 sequences; 20% to 25% are singletons. This clonotype was observed a single time. Its antigen is as yet unknown. The chain carries TRBV11-2 and TRBJ2-7; D not resolved. The receptor's source is a human donor in good health (CMV status not recorded). Some clones in this sample may be carry-over from other donors' samples. The sample here was cultured PBMCs, taken from culture after CMV antigen stimulation. The CDR3 region has the DNA TGTGCCAGCAGCTTATCTCCTGCCTGGGGCGAGCAGTACTTC. It yields the protein CASSLSPAWGEQYF.